This T cell receptor (beta chain) was found in a study of beta chain features in type 1 diabetes. The investigators reverse transcribed all of the isolated RNA, so they sequenced expressed TCRB transcripts. There were 3.5 million or so reads on average in the naive, central memory and regulatory T cell samples. TCRdb's table, derived via immunoSEQ multiplex PCR, lists solely in-frame clones and lacks some. The table lists about 410,000 clones, around 13% of them singletons. In this sample, this clone turned up a few times. What it recognizes is unknown. Study-wide points: For type 1 diabetes patients, VDJ junctions showed fewer insertions and more deletions.

Only one heparinised blood draw was taken per donor, and its volume averaged roughly 120 mL. This CDR3 is 13 amino acids long. The specimen sequenced was naive CD4+ T cells from blood. This sequence originates from a man aged 25-40 years in good health. The chain couples TRBV21-1 to TRBJ1-4. TRBV21-1 is deemed a pseudogene. DNA of the CDR3: TGTGCCAGCAGCAGGGACTCTTGTGAAAAACTGTTTTTT. It specifies CASSRDSCEKLFF.